A single sample is the source of the 9 T cell receptor beta chains below, sequenced in a study of blood T cell repertoires in COVID-19. Sequencing used immunoSEQ multiplex PCR; TCRdb keeps in-frame clones, though not all of them. The repertoire holds about 47,000 clones, approximately 84% seen once, with 2.5% in the top ten. Material: peripheral blood. These receptors all stem from a man in his fifties or sixties with acute or convalescent COVID-19.

In its sample, this clone was seen a few times. The gene calls are TRBV28 and TRBJ2-5; TRBD2 matches 9 bases. There are 14 residues in the CDR3. Germline CDR1 reads MDHEN; CDR2 reads SYDVKM. After removal of 5 bases from V and 1 base from J, the junction contained 2 bases not matched to a gene. The CDR3 loop reads CASSPSGIQETQYF. In DNA, the CDR3 is TGTGCCAGCAGTCCTAGCGGGATCCAAGAGACCCAGTACTTC.

CDR3 residues: CASGLGVYNSPLHF. CDR3 sequence (DNA): TGTGCTAGTGGTTTAGGGGTCTATAATTCACCCCTCCACTTT. The gene calls are TRBV12-5 and TRBJ1-6; D is perhaps TRBD1 (5 bases). V was clipped by 3 bases and J by 3 bases, with 6 bases between them. CDR1 is LGHNT and CDR2 is FRNRAP in the germline V gene. The CDR3 is 14 amino acids. Variable domain in full (rest from reference TRBV12-5 and TRBJ1-6): DARVTQTPRHKVTEMGQEVTMRCQPILGHNTVFWYRQTMMQGLELLAYFRNRAPLDDSGMPKDRFSAEMPDATLATLKIQPSEPRDSAVYFCASGLGVYNSPLHFGNGTRLTVT.

V usage is TRBV19 and J usage is TRBJ2-7; 8 nucleotides match TRBD1. Germline trimming cut 4 bases from V and 4 bases from J; bases unmatched to any gene: 12. The germline CDR1 and CDR2 sequences are LNHDA and SQIVND (reference sequence). This CDR3 contains 16 residues. CDR3 region: CASSTRPPDREYEQYF. The DNA of the CDR3 is TGTGCCAGTAGTACCCGGCCCCCGGACAGGGAATACGAGCAGTACTTC.

The V gene is TRBV3-1 (or the pseudogene TRBV3-2), the J gene TRBJ2-3; TRBD1 matches 7 bases. There are 14 residues in the CDR3. Germline values: CDR1 LGHDT, CDR2 YNNKEL (reference sequence). The junction had 4 bases not matched to a gene; V was cut back by 4 bases and J by 3 bases. The CDR3 DNA reads as TGTGCCAGCAGCCCTCACAGGGGAACAGATACGCAGTATTTT. This translates into CASSPHRGTDTQYF.

The rearrangement uses TRBV4-1 and TRBJ2-1; possibly TRBD2 for D (5 bases). The CDR3 sequence is 14 residues long. Trimming cost V 1 base and J 4 bases, with 8 bases left between them. From germline, CDR1 is MGHRA and CDR2 YSYEKL. This chain's CDR3 is CASSQVGNYNEQFF. CDR3 nucleotides: TGCGCCAGCAGCCAAGTCGGGAATTACAATGAGCAGTTCTTC.

This chain joins TRBV4-1 and TRBJ2-7; D may be TRBD2 (6 bases). Looked up from germline, CDR1 is MGHRA and CDR2 is YSYEKL. The CDR3 is made up of 16 amino acids. With 2 bases removed from V and 2 bases from J, the gap between germline ends came to 16 bases. CDR3: CASSQFGGTIPYEQYF. The CDR3 DNA follows: TGCGCCAGCAGCCAATTCGGGGGAACCATCCCCTACGAGCAGTACTTC.

The rearrangement uses TRBV9 and TRBJ2-1, with D unclear. There are 15 residues in the CDR3. The V and J ends lost 3 bases and 0 bases respectively, with 10 bases between them. Germline CDR1 and CDR2: SGDLS and YYNGEE. CDR3 coding DNA: TGTGCCAGCAGCGCAGACTTAAGCTCCTACAATGAGCAGTTCTTC. Protein product: CASSADLSSYNEQFF.

The chain is built from TRBV28 and TRBJ2-5; 13 bases map to TRBD2. Germline loops: CDR1 MDHEN, CDR2 SYDVKM. Trimming removed 6 bases from V and 6 bases from J; junction bases left unmatched: 7. This CDR3 comprises 15 residues. CDR3 protein: CASRPGLAGVKTQYF. The CDR3, as DNA: TGTGCCAGCAGACCAGGACTAGCGGGAGTGAAGACCCAGTACTTC.

The CDR3 protein is CASSITSGRSYNEQFF. The CDR3 DNA sequence: TGTGCCAGTAGCATCACTAGCGGGCGCTCCTACAATGAGCAGTTCTTC. V and J are TRBV19 and TRBJ2-1, with TRBD2 matching over 9 bases. The CDR3 is 16 amino acids. J lost 0 bases, V lost 6 bases, and 6 bases had no gene match. Germline assignment: CDR1 LNHDA and CDR2 SQIVND (reference sequence).